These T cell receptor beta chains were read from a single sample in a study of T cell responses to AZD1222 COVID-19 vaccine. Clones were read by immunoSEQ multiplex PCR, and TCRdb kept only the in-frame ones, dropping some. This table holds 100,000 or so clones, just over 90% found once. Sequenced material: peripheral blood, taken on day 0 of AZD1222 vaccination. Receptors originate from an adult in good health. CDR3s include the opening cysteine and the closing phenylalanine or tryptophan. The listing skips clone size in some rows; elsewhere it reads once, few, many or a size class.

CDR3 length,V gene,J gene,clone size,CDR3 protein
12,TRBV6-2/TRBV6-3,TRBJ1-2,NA,CASSSDRGGYTF
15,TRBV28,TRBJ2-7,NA,CASSVPRGGSYEQYF
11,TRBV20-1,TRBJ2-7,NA,CSAGESYEQYF
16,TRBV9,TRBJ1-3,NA,CASSANRETSGNTIYF
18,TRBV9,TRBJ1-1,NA,CASSVLCEGISQNTEAFF
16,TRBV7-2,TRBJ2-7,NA,CASSHTGGGLSYEQYF
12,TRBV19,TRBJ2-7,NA,CASSARSYEQYF
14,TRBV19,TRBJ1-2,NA,CASSPGQGSYGYTF
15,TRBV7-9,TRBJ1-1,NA,CASSLTGQLNTEAFF
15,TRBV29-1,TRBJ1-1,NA,CSVEGGQVVPTEAFF
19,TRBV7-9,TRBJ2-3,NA,CASSPPGLAGGPKSDTQYF
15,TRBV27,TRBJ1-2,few,CASSFRGTDRGGYTF
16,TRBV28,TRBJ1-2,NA,CASSLGRAGANYGYTF